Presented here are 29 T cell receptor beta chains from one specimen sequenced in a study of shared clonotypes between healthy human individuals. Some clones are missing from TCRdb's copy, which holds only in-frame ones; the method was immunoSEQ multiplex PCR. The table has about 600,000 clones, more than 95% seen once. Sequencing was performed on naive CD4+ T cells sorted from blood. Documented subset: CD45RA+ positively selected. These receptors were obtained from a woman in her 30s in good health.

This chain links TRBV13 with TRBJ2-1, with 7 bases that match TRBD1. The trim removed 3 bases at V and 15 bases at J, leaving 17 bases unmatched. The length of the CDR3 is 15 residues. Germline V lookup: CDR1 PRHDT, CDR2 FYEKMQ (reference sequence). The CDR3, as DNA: TGTGCCAGCAGCTTCGAGTATAAAGACAGGGCCTCGCGGTTCTTC. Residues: CASSFEYKDRASRFF. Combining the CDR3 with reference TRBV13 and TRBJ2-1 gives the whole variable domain AAGVIQSPRHLIKEKRETATLKCYPIPRHDTVYWYQQGPGQDPQFLISFYEKMQSDKGSIPDRFSAQQFSDYHSELNMSSLELGDSALYFCASSFEYKDRASRFFGPGTRLTVL.

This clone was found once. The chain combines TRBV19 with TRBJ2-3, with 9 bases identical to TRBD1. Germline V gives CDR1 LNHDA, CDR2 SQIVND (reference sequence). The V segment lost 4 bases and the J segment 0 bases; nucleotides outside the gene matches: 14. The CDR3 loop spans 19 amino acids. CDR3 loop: CASSNRKLGTGHSTDTQYF. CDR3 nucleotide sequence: TGTGCCAGTAGTAACAGAAAACTCGGGACAGGGCATAGCACAGATACGCAGTATTTT.

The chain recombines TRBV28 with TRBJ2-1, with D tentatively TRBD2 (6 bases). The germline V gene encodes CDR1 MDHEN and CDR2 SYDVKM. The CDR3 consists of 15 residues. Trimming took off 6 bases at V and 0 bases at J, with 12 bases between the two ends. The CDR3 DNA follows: TGTGCCAGCAGCGGGGACTCCAGCTCCTACAATGAGCAGTTCTTC. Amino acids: CASSGDSSSYNEQFF.

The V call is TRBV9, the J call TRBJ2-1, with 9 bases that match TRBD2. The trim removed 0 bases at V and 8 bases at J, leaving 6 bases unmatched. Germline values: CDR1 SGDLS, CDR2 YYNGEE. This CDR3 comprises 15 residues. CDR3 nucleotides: TGTGCCAGCAGCGTAGGGGGGACTAGCCCCGATGAGCAGTTCTTC. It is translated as CASSVGGTSPDEQFF.

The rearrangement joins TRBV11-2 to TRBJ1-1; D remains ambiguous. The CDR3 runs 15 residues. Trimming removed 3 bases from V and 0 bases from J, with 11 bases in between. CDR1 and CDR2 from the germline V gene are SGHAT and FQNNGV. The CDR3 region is CASSFNGNMNTEAFF. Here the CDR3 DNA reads TGTGCCAGCAGCTTTAACGGAAACATGAACACTGAAGCTTTCTTT.

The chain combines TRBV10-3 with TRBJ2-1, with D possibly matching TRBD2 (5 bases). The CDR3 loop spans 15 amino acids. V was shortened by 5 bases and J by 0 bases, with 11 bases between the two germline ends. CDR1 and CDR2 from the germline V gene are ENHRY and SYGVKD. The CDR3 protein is CAISFGESSYNEQFF. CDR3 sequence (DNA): TGTGCCATCAGTTTCGGGGAAAGCTCCTACAATGAGCAGTTCTTC.

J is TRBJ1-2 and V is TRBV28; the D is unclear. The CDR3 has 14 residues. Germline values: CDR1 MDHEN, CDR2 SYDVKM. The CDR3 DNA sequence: TGTGCGACAACGCCGGCAGCCAACCAGTGGGGCTACACCTTC. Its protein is CATTPAANQWGYTF.

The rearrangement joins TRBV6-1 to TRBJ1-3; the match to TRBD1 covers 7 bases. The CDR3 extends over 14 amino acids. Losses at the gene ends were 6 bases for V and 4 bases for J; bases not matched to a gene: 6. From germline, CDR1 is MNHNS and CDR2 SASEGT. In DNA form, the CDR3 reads TGTGCCAGCAGCAAGACAGGGTCCGGAAACACCATATATTTT. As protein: CASSKTGSGNTIYF.

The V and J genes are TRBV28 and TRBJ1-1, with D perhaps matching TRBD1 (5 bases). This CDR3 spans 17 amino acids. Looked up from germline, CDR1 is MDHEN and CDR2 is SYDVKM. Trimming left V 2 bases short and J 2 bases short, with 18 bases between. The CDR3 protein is CASSLISGWQKNTEAFF. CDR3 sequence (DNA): TGTGCCAGCAGTTTAATCTCAGGGTGGCAGAAAAACACTGAAGCTTTCTTT. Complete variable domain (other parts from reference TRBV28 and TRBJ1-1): DVKVTQSSRYLVKRTGEKVFLECVQDMDHENMFWYRQDPGLGLRLIYFSYDVKMKEKGDIPEGYSVSREKKERFSLILESASTNQTSMYLCASSLISGWQKNTEAFFGQGTRLTVV.

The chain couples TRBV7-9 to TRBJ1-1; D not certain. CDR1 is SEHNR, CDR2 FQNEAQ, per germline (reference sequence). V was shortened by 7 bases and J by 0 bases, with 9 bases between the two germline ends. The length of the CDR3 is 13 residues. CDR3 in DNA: TGTGCCAGCAAACTGGGGATGAACACTGAAGCTTTCTTT. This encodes CASKLGMNTEAFF.

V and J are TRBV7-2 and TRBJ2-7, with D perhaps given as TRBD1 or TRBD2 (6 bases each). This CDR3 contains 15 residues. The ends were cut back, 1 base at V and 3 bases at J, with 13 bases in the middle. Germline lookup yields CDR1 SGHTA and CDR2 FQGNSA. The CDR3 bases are TGTGCCAGCAGCTTAGGACAGGTCGGGGGCTACGAGCAGTACTTC. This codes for CASSLGQVGGYEQYF.

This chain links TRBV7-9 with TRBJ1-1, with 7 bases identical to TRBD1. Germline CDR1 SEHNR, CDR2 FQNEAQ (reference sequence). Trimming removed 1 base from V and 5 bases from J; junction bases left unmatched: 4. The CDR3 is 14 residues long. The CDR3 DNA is TGTGCCAGCAGCTTAGGACCAGGGGGTACTGAAGCTTTCTTT. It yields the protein CASSLGPGGTEAFF.

In nucleotides, the CDR3 is TGTGCCAGCAGCTTGTGGACAGGGGTCTACACCGGGGAGCTGTTTTTT. Translated: CASSLWTGVYTGELFF. The V and J genes are TRBV5-4 and TRBJ2-2; 9 positions agree with TRBD1. Germline V gene sequence: CDR1 SGHNT, CDR2 YYREEE (reference sequence). The CDR3 consists of 16 residues. The V segment lost 1 base and the J segment 3 bases; nucleotides outside the gene matches: 4.

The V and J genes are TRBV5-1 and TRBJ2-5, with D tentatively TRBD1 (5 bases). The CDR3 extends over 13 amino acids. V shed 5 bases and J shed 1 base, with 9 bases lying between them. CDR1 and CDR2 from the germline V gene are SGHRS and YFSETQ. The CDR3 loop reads CASRSGFQETQYF. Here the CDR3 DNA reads TGCGCCAGCAGATCAGGGTTCCAAGAGACCCAGTACTTC.

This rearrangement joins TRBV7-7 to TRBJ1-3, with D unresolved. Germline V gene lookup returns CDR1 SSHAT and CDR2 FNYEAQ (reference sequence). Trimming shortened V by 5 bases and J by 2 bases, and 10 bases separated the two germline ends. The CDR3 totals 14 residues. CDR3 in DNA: TGTGCCAGCAGCGGGGATGGAGCTGGAAACACCATATATTTT. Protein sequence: CASSGDGAGNTIYF.

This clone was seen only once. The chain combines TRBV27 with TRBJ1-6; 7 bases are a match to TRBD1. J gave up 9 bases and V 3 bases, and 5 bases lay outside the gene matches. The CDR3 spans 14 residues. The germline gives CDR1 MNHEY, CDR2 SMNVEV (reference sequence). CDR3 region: CASSFQTGFSPLHF. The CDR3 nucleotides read TGTGCCAGCAGTTTCCAGACAGGGTTTTCACCCCTCCACTTT.

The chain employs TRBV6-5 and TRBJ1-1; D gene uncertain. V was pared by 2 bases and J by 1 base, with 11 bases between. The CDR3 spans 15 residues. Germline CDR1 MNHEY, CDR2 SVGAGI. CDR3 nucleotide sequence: TGTGCCAGCAGTTACGATGCCAGGAAGAACACTGAAGCTTTCTTT. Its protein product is CASSYDARKNTEAFF.

The CDR3 bases are TGCGCCAGCAGCGTTGGGGGGACTCCCCAAGAGACCCAGTACTTC. Translating gives CASSVGGTPQETQYF. This chain links TRBV5-1 with TRBJ2-5; tentative D call: TRBD2 (6 bases). V lost 4 bases to trimming and J lost 1 base, with 14 bases between them. CDR3 length: 15 amino acids. Per germline, CDR1 SGHRS and CDR2 YFSETQ.

The CDR3 DNA follows: TGTGCCAGCCGGGGTCGAACGTACAAGGGCGGGGAGCTGTTTTTT. This gives the protein CASRGRTYKGGELFF. The V gene is TRBV28, the J gene TRBJ2-2; possibly TRBD2 for D (5 bases). The CDR3 spans 15 residues. Germline-derived CDR1 and CDR2 are MDHEN and SYDVKM. The germline V and J ends were trimmed by 8 bases and 7 bases, with 20 bases remaining between them.

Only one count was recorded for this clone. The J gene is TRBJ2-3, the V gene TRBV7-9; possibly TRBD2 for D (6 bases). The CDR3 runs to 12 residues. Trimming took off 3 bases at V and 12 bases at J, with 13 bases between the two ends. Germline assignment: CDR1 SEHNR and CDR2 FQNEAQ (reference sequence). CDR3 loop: CASSLGRDQQYF. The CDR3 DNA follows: TGTGCCAGCAGCTTGGGGCGGGACCAACAGTATTTT.

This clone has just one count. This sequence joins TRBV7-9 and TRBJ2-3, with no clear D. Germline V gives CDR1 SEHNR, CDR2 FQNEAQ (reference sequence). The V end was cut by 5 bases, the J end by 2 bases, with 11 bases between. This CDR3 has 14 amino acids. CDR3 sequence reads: CASSPSEDTDTQYF. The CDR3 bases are TGTGCCAGCAGCCCTTCCGAAGACACAGATACGCAGTATTTT.

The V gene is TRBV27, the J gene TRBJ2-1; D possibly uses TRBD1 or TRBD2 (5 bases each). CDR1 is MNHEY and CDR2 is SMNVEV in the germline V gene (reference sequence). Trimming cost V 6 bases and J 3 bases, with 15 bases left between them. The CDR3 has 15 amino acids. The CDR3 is CASRPSGPSYNEQFF. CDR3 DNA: TGTGCCAGCAGGCCATCGGGACCAAGCTACAATGAGCAGTTCTTC.

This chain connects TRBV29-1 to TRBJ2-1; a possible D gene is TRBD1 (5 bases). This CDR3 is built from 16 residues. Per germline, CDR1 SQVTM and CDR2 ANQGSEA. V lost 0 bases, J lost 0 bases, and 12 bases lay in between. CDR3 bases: TGCAGCGTTGAAGATGGTGGGGCGCCCTCCTACAATGAGCAGTTCTTC. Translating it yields CSVEDGGAPSYNEQFF.

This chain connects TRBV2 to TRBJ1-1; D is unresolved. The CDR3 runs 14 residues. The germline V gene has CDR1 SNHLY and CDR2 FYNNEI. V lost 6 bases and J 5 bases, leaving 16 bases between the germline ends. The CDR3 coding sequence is TGTGCCAGCAGAGGGCCATTGGTCGAGACTGAAGCTTTCTTT. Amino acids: CASRGPLVETEAFF.

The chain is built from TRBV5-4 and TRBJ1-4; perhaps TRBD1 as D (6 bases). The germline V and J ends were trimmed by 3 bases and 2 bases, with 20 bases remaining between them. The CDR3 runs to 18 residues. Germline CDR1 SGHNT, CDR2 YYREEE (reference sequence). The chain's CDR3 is CASSSMTGTRATNEKLFF. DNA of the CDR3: TGTGCCAGCAGCTCGATGACCGGGACACGTGCCACTAATGAAAAACTGTTTTTT.

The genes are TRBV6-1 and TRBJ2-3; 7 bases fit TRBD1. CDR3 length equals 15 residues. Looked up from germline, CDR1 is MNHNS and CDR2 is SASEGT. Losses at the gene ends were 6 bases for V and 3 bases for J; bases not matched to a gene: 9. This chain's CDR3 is CASSDREGLTDTQYF. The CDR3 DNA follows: TGTGCCAGCAGCGACAGGGAAGGCCTTACAGATACGCAGTATTTT.

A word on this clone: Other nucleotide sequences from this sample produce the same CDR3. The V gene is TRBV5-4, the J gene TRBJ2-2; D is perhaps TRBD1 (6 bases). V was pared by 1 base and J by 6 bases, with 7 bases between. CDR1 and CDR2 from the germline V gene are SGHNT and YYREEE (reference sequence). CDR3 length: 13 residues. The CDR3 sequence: CASSLPGAGELFF. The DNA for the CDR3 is TGTGCCAGCAGCTTGCCAGGGGCCGGGGAGCTGTTTTTT.

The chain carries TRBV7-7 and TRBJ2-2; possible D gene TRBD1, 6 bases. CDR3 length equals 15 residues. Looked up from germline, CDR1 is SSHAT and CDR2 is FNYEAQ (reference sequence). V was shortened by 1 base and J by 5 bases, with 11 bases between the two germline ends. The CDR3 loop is CASSLEQGRTGELFF. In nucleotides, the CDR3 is TGTGCCAGCAGCTTAGAACAGGGACGTACCGGGGAGCTGTTTTTT. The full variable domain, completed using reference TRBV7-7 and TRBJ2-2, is GAGVSQSPRYKVTKRGQDVTLRCDPISSHATLYWYQQALGQGPEFLTYFNYEAQPDKSGLPSDRFSAERPEGSISTLTIQRTEQRDSAMYRCASSLEQGRTGELFFGEGSRLTVL.

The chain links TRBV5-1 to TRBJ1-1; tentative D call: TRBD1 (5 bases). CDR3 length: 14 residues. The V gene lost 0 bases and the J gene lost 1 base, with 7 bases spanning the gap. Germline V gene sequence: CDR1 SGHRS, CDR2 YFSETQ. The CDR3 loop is CASSLDGANTEAFF. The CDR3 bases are TGCGCCAGCAGCTTGGATGGGGCGAACACTGAAGCTTTCTTT. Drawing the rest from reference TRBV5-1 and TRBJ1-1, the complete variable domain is KAGVTQTPRYLIKTRGQQVTLSCSPISGHRSVSWYQQTPGQGLQFLFEYFSETQRNKGNFPGRFSGRQFSNSRSEMNVSTLELGDSALYLCASSLDGANTEAFFGQGTRLTVV.